These T cell receptor beta chains were read from a single sample in a study of CD8+ T cells in alopecia areata. The assay was immunoSEQ multiplex PCR, and TCRdb's table has in-frame clones only and misses some. The sample yields some 210,000 clones, more than 55% seen once. This specimen was CD4+ T cells sorted from blood, taken at approximately week 45, from a patient treated with tofacitinib. These receptors all stem from a human donor with alopecia areata. The CDR3 runs from the conserved cysteine through the conserved F or W. The order of the fields is J gene, D gene, clone size, V gene, CDR3 protein, CDR3 DNA. D genes are given only for firm matches. Where a row states a size, it is once, few, many or the class of an expanded clone; other rows omit it.

>TRBJ1-4|TRBD1|.|TRBV7-9
CASSMGQGAREKLFF
TGTGCCAGCAGCATGGGACAGGGGGCCCGGGAAAAACTGTTTTTT
>TRBJ2-1|.|.|TRBV11-1
CASSLGPKGDEQFF
TGTGCCAGCAGCTTAGGTCCCAAGGGGGACGAGCAGTTCTTC
>TRBJ1-6|TRBD1|.|TRBV29-1
CSVAQGPDNSPLHF
TGCAGCGTGGCACAGGGGCCCGATAATTCACCCCTCCACTTT
>TRBJ2-5|TRBD1|.|TRBV29-1
CSVYPGQISSQETQYF
TGCAGCGTTTATCCGGGACAGATAAGCTCTCAAGAGACCCAGTACTTC
>TRBJ1-5|.|.|TRBV12-5
CASGLVLGENNQPQHF
TGTGCTAGTGGTTTGGTACTCGGGGAAAACAATCAGCCCCAGCATTTT
>TRBJ1-1|.|.|TRBV28
CASSFPQGPPSEAFF
TGTGCCAGCAGTTTCCCTCAGGGGCCCCCTTCTGAAGCTTTCTTT
>TRBJ1-2|TRBD1|.|TRBV2
CASSVPGGLGGYTF
TGTGCCAGCAGTGTCCCAGGGGGCCTAGGAGGCTACACCTTC
>TRBJ2-3|TRBD2|.|TRBV5-1
CASSLETSGPPSTQYF
TGCGCCAGCAGTTTGGAGACTAGCGGTCCGCCTAGTACGCAGTATTTT
>TRBJ1-6|.|few|TRBV11-2
CASSLDWQTLHF
TGTGCCAGCAGCTTGGATTGGCAGACCCTCCACTTT
>TRBJ1-4|.|few|TRBV7-2
CASATGAWEKLFF
TGTGCCAGCGCGACAGGCGCCTGGGAAAAACTGTTTTTT
>TRBJ2-3|TRBD2|.|TRBV6-5
CATRFGGATDTQYF
TGTGCCACCCGATTCGGGGGGGCAACAGATACGCAGTATTTT
>TRBJ2-6|TRBD2|once|TRBV5-1
CASSLVAGVSGANALTF
TGCGCCAGCAGCTTGGTGGCGGGGGTCTCTGGGGCCAACGCCCTGACTTTC
>TRBJ1-2|TRBD1|.|TRBV4-3
CASSQEQGANYGYTF
TGCGCCAGCAGCCAAGAACAGGGGGCTAACTATGGCTACACCTTC
>TRBJ1-5|.|few|TRBV27
CASSLTRGSNQPQHF
TGTGCCAGCAGTTTAACGAGGGGTAGCAATCAGCCCCAGCATTTT
>TRBJ2-7|.|once|TRBV28
CASSLRQTTYEQYF
TGTGCCAGCAGTCTTAGACAGACGACCTACGAGCAGTACTTC
>TRBJ2-5|TRBD1|.|TRBV29-1
CSVVQGARETQYF
TGCAGCGTTGTTCAGGGGGCAAGGGAGACCCAGTACTTC
>TRBJ1-6|.|.|TRBV7-2
CASSQGSGLSPLHF
TGTGCCAGCAGCCAAGGTTCAGGTCTTTCACCCCTCCACTTT
>TRBJ1-4|.|.|TRBV5-1
CASSSGGNEKLFF
TGCGCCAGCAGTAGTGGTGGGAATGAAAAACTGTTTTTT
>TRBJ2-7|TRBD1|.|TRBV10-3
CASMEGQAAYEQYF
TGTGCCTCAATGGAAGGACAGGCAGCTTACGAGCAGTACTTC
>TRBJ2-5|.|.|TRBV2
CASRAETGETQYF
TGTGCCAGCAGAGCGGAGACGGGAGAGACCCAGTACTTC
>TRBJ2-7|TRBD2|.|TRBV4-3
CASSLSRGTEQYF
TGCGCCAGCAGCCTTTCGCGGGGGACCGAGCAGTACTTC
>TRBJ1-2|.|.|TRBV30
CAWFREDLLKGYTF
TGTGCCTGGTTTCGAGAGGACCTCCTAAAAGGCTACACCTTC
>TRBJ2-6|.|.|TRBV4-3
CASSQETGGSGANVLTF
TGCGCCAGCAGCCAAGAGACTGGTGGCTCTGGGGCCAACGTCCTGACTTTC
>TRBJ1-1|.|once|TRBV29-1
CSVSPGHKNTEAFF
TGCAGCGTTTCCCCGGGACACAAGAACACTGAAGCTTTCTTT
>TRBJ1-2|.|.|TRBV2
CASKQGSNYGYTF
TGTGCCAGCAAACAGGGAAGCAACTATGGCTACACCTTC
>TRBJ2-7|TRBD2|.|TRBV6-5
CASSRAGAYEQYF
TGTGCCAGCAGTCGTGCGGGAGCCTACGAGCAGTACTTC
>TRBJ2-2|.|.|TRBV6-1
CASSEKGHSYTGELFF
TGTGCCAGCAGTGAGAAGGGACACTCGTACACCGGGGAGCTGTTTTTT
>TRBJ2-3|.|.|TRBV5-1
CASSPDFPEGTQYF
TGCGCCAGCAGCCCGGACTTTCCGGAGGGCACGCAGTATTTT
>TRBJ2-3|TRBD2|few|TRBV15
CATSSGGGLSDTQYF
TGTGCCACCAGCAGCGGGGGGGGCCTCTCAGATACGCAGTATTTT
>TRBJ1-1|TRBD1|.|TRBV30
CAWSADRVLAEAFF
TGTGCCTGGAGTGCTGACAGGGTTCTAGCTGAAGCTTTCTTT
>TRBJ1-2|.|.|TRBV7-2
CASSSRSPLREAYGYTF
TGTGCCAGCAGCTCGAGGTCACCTTTACGGGAGGCCTATGGCTACACCTTC
>TRBJ2-1|.|.|TRBV30
CACPAETGNEQFF
TGTGCCTGCCCCGCCGAAACGGGGAATGAGCAGTTCTTC
>TRBJ1-1|TRBD1|.|TRBV9
CASSPLDREGTEAFF
TGTGCCAGCAGCCCCCTGGACAGGGAAGGCACTGAAGCTTTCTTT
>TRBJ1-2|TRBD1|.|TRBV10-3
CAISESAGGVNYGYTF
TGTGCCATCAGTGAGTCGGCAGGGGGTGTGAACTATGGCTACACCTTC
>TRBJ2-1|.|.|TRBV4-3
CASSQEGGGQSYNEQFF
TGCGCCAGCAGCCAAGAAGGAGGGGGTCAATCCTACAATGAGCAGTTCTTC
>TRBJ2-2|.|.|TRBV7-3
CASSSFGTMGHGELFF
TGTGCCAGCAGCTCTTTCGGGACAATGGGTCACGGGGAGCTGTTTTTT
>TRBJ1-3|TRBD1|.|TRBV30
CAWSAGQGMDTIYF
TGTGCCTGGAGTGCGGGACAGGGGATGGACACCATATATTTT
>TRBJ1-2|.|.|TRBV9
CASSAGERSGGRDGYTF
TGTGCCAGCAGCGCGGGGGAGAGAAGCGGTGGAAGGGATGGCTACACCTTC
>TRBJ1-2|.|.|TRBV30
CAWSPDSTNYGYTF
TGTGCCTGGAGCCCGGATTCGACTAACTATGGCTACACCTTC
>TRBJ2-2|TRBD1|.|TRBV30
CAWSVRGSGQGSTGELFF
TGTGCCTGGAGTGTACGGGGTTCGGGACAGGGGTCTACCGGGGAGCTGTTTTTT
>TRBJ2-1|.|.|TRBV4-3
CASSPQGGGYNEQFF
TGCGCCAGCAGCCCCCAGGGGGGGGGCTACAATGAGCAGTTCTTC
>TRBJ2-2|.|few|TRBV2
CASNLMGVEAVFF
TGTGCCAGCAATTTGATGGGCGTCGAGGCGGTGTTTTTT
>TRBJ2-3|TRBD2|.|TRBV7-2
CASSTGLVTDTQYF
TGTGCCAGCAGCACCGGACTAGTCACAGATACGCAGTATTTT
>TRBJ2-1|TRBD2|few|TRBV5-1
CASSPGSGVNNEQFF
TGCGCCAGCAGCCCCGGGAGCGGGGTAAACAATGAGCAGTTCTTC
>TRBJ2-7|.|few|TRBV5-1
CASSLSGGRISYEQYF
TGCGCCAGCAGCTTGTCCGGGGGGCGTATTTCATACGAGCAGTACTTC
>TRBJ2-2|TRBD2|.|TRBV7-2
CASSRGGLAAGELFF
TGTGCCAGCAGCCGTGGGGGACTAGCGGCCGGGGAGCTGTTTTTT
>TRBJ2-7|.|.|TRBV11-2
CASSLSRGSSYEQYF
TGTGCCAGCAGCTTATCACGGGGCAGCTCCTACGAGCAGTACTTC
>TRBJ2-7|.|.|TRBV4-2
CASSQDLTAGKYF
TGTGCCAGCAGCCAAGACTTAACGGCAGGGAAGTACTTC
>TRBJ1-2|.|few|TRBV29-1
CSVRGAGGNGYTF
TGCAGCGTTCGAGGGGCGGGGGGTAATGGCTACACCTTC
>TRBJ2-5|.|.|TRBV29-1
CSVENGVPQETQYF
TGCAGCGTTGAAAACGGGGTCCCCCAAGAGACCCAGTACTTC
>TRBJ2-1|.|few|TRBV20-1
CSANSHNEQFF
TGCAGTGCTAATTCTCACAATGAGCAGTTCTTC
>TRBJ1-1|.|.|TRBV19
CASSSGRGDTEAFF
TGTGCCAGTAGTAGCGGCAGGGGCGACACTGAAGCTTTCTTT
>TRBJ1-2|.|.|TRBV11-2
CASSLDWGTDGYTF
TGTGCCAGCAGCTTAGACTGGGGTACCGATGGCTACACCTTC
>TRBJ1-1|.|.|TRBV9
CASSVQGNTEAFF
TGTGCCAGCAGCGTCCAGGGGAACACTGAAGCTTTCTTT
>TRBJ2-7|TRBD1|.|TRBV19
CASSTGQGIAYEQYF
TGTGCCAGTAGTACCGGACAGGGGATTGCCTACGAGCAGTACTTC
>TRBJ2-7|TRBD1|.|TRBV5-1
CASSLHGTGDYEQYF
TGCGCCAGCAGCTTGCACGGGACAGGGGACTACGAGCAGTACTTC
>TRBJ2-7|TRBD1|.|TRBV29-1
CSARRDRGVVQYF
TGCAGCGCAAGAAGGGACAGGGGTGTGGTACAGTACTTC
>TRBJ2-5|.|.|TRBV5-1
CASSPQTGKQETQYF
TGCGCCAGCAGTCCGCAGACAGGAAAGCAAGAGACCCAGTACTTC
>TRBJ1-2|.|.|TRBV28
CASSLAGPRSRYTF
TGTGCCAGCAGTTTGGCAGGACCCCGTAGTCGCTACACCTTC
>TRBJ2-6|.|.|TRBV11-3
CASGPGAGANVLTF
TGTGCCAGCGGACCCGGCGCCGGGGCCAACGTCCTGACTTTC